The TCR beta chain described here comes from a study of blood T cell repertoires in COVID-19. Per the original data handling: Cell counts per sample came from amplifying reference gene primers. Sequencing was performed with immunoSEQ multiplex PCR; in TCRdb, only in-frame clones are kept and a portion is missing. Clone size and the V and J calls come from that table; the DNA yielded D and trimming. The data show 100,000 to 150,000 clones, 81% seen once. Per germline, CDR1 SGHNT and CDR2 YYREEE (reference sequence). The CDR3 length is 17 residues. Germline trimming cut 2 bases from V and 3 bases from J; bases unmatched to any gene: 12. In Seattle, patients joined the study during active infection and were tracked longitudinally.

Sequencing input: peripheral blood. This chain uses TRBV5-4 with TRBJ1-1, with 8 nucleotides matching TRBD1. This sequence originates from a man under 40 with COVID-19, enrolled during active disease. The CDR3 here is CASSFPPGRGQHTEAFF. As DNA, the CDR3 is TGTGCCAGCAGCTTCCCTCCCGGCAGGGGGCAGCACACTGAAGCTTTCTTT.